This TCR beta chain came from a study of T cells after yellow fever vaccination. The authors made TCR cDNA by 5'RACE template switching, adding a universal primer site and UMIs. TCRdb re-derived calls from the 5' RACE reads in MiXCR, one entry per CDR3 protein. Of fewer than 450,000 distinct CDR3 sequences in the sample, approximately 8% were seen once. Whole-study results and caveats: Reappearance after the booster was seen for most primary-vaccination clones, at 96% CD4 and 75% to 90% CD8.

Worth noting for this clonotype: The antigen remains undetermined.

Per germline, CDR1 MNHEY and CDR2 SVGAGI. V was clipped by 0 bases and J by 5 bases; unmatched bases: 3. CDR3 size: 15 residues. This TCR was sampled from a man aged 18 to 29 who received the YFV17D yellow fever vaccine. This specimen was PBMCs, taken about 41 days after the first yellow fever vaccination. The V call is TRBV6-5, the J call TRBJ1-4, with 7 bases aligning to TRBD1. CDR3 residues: CASSYSGTANEKLFF. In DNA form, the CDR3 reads TGTGCCAGCAGTTACTCCGGGACAGCAAATGAAAAACTGTTTTTT.